These 13 T cell receptor beta chains originate from one sample sequenced in a study of shared clonotypes between healthy human individuals. Here immunoSEQ multiplex PCR was the method, and the copy in TCRdb shows in-frame clones only, minus some. The sample shows some 1,900,000 clones, approximately 94% of them seen only once. Naive CD8 isolation took CD45RO-negative cells positively selected for CCR7 and excluded terminally differentiated effector memory CD45RA+ cells. Source material: naive CD8+ T cells sorted from blood. Receptor source: a man younger than 30 in good health.

This chain joins TRBV14 and TRBJ2-7; D not resolved. This CDR3 has 11 residues. Germline CDR1 reads SGHDN; CDR2 reads FVKESK. Trimming pared 3 bases from V and 9 bases from J, leaving 9 bases between. The CDR3 DNA reads TGTGCCAGCAGCCAGGACCGTAGGCAGTACTTC. It is translated as CASSQDRRQYF.

The chain links TRBV7-9 to TRBJ2-7; D may correspond to TRBD1 or TRBD2 (5 bases each). The germline V and J ends were trimmed by 7 bases and 6 bases, with 13 bases remaining between them. The CDR3 is made up of 12 amino acids. The germline CDR1 and CDR2 sequences are SEHNR and FQNEAQ (reference sequence). DNA of the CDR3: TGTGCCAGCACCCTCCCGGGGACCGAGCAGTACTTC. It specifies CASTLPGTEQYF. The full variable domain, completed using reference TRBV7-9 and TRBJ2-7, is DTGVSQNPRHKITKRGQNVTFRCDPISEHNRLYWYRQTLGQGPEFLTYFQNEAQLEKSRLLSDRFSAERPKGSFSTLEIQRTEQGDSAMYLCASTLPGTEQYFGPGTRLTVT.

As concerns this clone: The identical CDR3 is also encoded by other nucleotide sequences in the sample. The chain couples TRBV7-9 to TRBJ1-1; D remains unclear. Trimming cost V 5 bases and J 1 base, with 11 bases left between them. The CDR3 spans 14 residues. The V gene's germline CDR1 is SEHNR and CDR2 FQNEAQ (reference sequence). Here the CDR3 reads CASSPPGGNTEAFF. The DNA of the CDR3 is TGTGCCAGCAGCCCCCCGGGAGGGAACACTGAAGCTTTCTTT. Full variable domain (rest looked up from reference TRBV7-9 and TRBJ1-1): DTGVSQNPRHKITKRGQNVTFRCDPISEHNRLYWYRQTLGQGPEFLTYFQNEAQLEKSRLLSDRFSAERPKGSFSTLEIQRTEQGDSAMYLCASSPPGGNTEAFFGQGTRLTVV.

The CDR3: CASSLATRGQTNEKLFF. For the CDR3, the DNA is TGTGCCAGCAGCTTAGCTACCAGGGGGCAAACTAATGAAAAACTGTTTTTT. The chain couples TRBV7-9 to TRBJ1-4; 8 nucleotides match TRBD1. The germline V gene has CDR1 SEHNR and CDR2 FQNEAQ (reference sequence). There are 17 residues in the CDR3. V lost 0 bases, J lost 1 base, and 4 bases stayed unmatched.

Points on this clone: The same CDR3 arises from other DNA sequences in this sample as well. This chain uses TRBV11-2 with TRBJ2-7; D gene uncertain. Germline CDR1 and CDR2: SGHAT and FQNNGV. The CDR3 loop spans 12 amino acids. Trimming left V 5 bases short and J 5 bases short, with 10 bases between. The CDR3 here is CASSPDRDEQYF. The CDR3 DNA is TGTGCCAGCAGCCCAGACCGGGACGAGCAGTACTTC.

This sequence joins TRBV4-1 and TRBJ1-1, with D maybe TRBD1 (6 bases). V was shortened by 4 bases and J by 2 bases, with 11 bases between the two germline ends. This CDR3 contains 14 residues. The germline CDR1 and CDR2 sequences are MGHRA and YSYEKL. The CDR3 coding sequence is TGCGCCAGCAGCCCTCGACAGGATAACACTGAAGCTTTCTTT. Translated: CASSPRQDNTEAFF.

This clone was seen a single time. This chain uses TRBV13 with TRBJ2-7; D uncertain. The CDR3 has 12 residues. V gave up 3 bases and J gave up 4 bases, with 7 bases separating them. Per the germline V gene, CDR1 is PRHDT and CDR2 is FYEKMQ (reference sequence). CDR3 sequence: CASSFLNYEQYF. The CDR3 coding sequence is TGTGCCAGCAGCTTCCTGAATTACGAGCAGTACTTC.

This sequence joins TRBV30 and TRBJ2-7; D possibly corresponds to TRBD2 (5 bases). CDR3 length equals 13 residues. Germline V lookup: CDR1 GTSNPN, CDR2 SVGIG (reference sequence). V lost 2 bases to trimming and J lost 4 bases, with 12 bases between them. CDR3 DNA: TGTGCCTGGAGTACCCGGGAATGGTACGAGCAGTACTTC. Amino acid sequence: CAWSTREWYEQYF.

The chain combines TRBV7-9 with TRBJ2-7, with TRBD1 as a possible D gene (5 bases). CDR1 and CDR2 (germline): SEHNR, FQNEAQ (reference sequence). Trimming cost V 5 bases and J 3 bases, with 14 bases left between them. The CDR3 is 14 amino acids. The CDR3 sequence is CASSTGPSNYEQYF. CDR3 nucleotides: TGTGCCAGCAGCACAGGACCCTCCAACTACGAGCAGTACTTC.

This chain connects TRBV11-3 to TRBJ2-1, with D unresolved. From germline, CDR1 is SGHNT and CDR2 YENEEA. Trimming left V 5 bases short and J 8 bases short, with 16 bases between. The CDR3 is 14 amino acids. The CDR3 loop reads CASSPRDRQYEQFF. In DNA, the CDR3 is TGTGCCAGCAGCCCAAGAGACCGACAATATGAGCAGTTCTTC.

This chain links TRBV7-8 with TRBJ2-1; D perhaps matches TRBD2 (6 bases). This CDR3 comprises 15 residues. Trimming left V 4 bases short and J 2 bases short, with 12 bases between. Looked up from germline, CDR1 is SGHVS and CDR2 is FQNEAQ. The CDR3 DNA follows: TGTGCCAGCAGCTCCCGGGAGTTCCCCTACAATGAGCAGTTCTTC. Translated, it gives CASSSREFPYNEQFF.

To note about this clone: Other DNA sequences within the sample encode an identical CDR3. The rearrangement links TRBV6-5 to TRBJ2-2, with D unresolved. CDR1 MNHEY and CDR2 SVGAGI come from the germline V gene. Trimming stripped 2 bases from V and 4 bases from J, with 11 bases between. The length of the CDR3 is 15 residues. The CDR3 DNA follows: TGTGCCAGCAGTTACGGAACAATGGGCACCGGGGAGCTGTTTTTT. Protein product: CASSYGTMGTGELFF.

This clone has a handful of counts. V is TRBV10-1 and J is TRBJ2-7; 8 bases agree with TRBD2. V lost 0 bases, J lost 6 bases, and 7 bases stayed unmatched. The CDR3 sequence is 15 residues long. Germline V gives CDR1 WNHNN, CDR2 SYGVQD (reference sequence). The CDR3 sequence is CASSESASGSSEQYF. The CDR3 DNA sequence: TGCGCCAGCAGTGAGTCGGCGAGCGGGAGTAGCGAGCAGTACTTC.